The 18 T cell receptor beta chains presented below share a single source sample, sequenced in a study of CD8 T cells in ankylosing spondylitis. Study-wide results and caveats: About 8 highly homologous variants made up a TCR beta motif that seemed to typify ankylosing spondylitis blood.

Their antigens remain unidentified. TCRdb passed the 5' RACE reads through MiXCR, listing each CDR3 protein once. This sample carries about 800,000 distinct CDR3 sequences, roughly 12% of them seen once, and the ten largest clones take roughly 0.51%. The source material was blood, either unsorted or a sorted T cell fraction (not recorded which). These receptors were collected from a male donor with ankylosing spondylitis.

The chain uses TRBV20-1 and TRBJ2-7, with a possible D match to TRBD1 (5 bases). The CDR3 totals 13 residues. Germline CDR1 is DFQATT and CDR2 is SNEGSKA (reference sequence). Between the trimmed V and J ends, which lost 6 bases and 3 bases, there was a span of 15 bases. CDR3 sequence (DNA): TGCAGTGCCCTTCCGGACACTAACTACGAGCAGTACTTC. Translation gives CSALPDTNYEQYF.

In its sample, this clonotype was seen a few times. The J gene is TRBJ2-1, the V gene TRBV9, with D perhaps given as TRBD1 or TRBD2 (5 bases each). Trimming shortened V by 3 bases and J by 3 bases, and 16 bases separated the two germline ends. From germline, CDR1 is SGDLS and CDR2 YYNGEE. This CDR3 is 16 amino acids long. As DNA, the CDR3 is TGTGCCAGCAGCGCACTCCGGGACCCCGACTACAATGAGCAGTTCTTC. Amino acids: CASSALRDPDYNEQFF.

This clonotype was counted only a few times. V usage is TRBV15 and J usage is TRBJ2-7, with 8 bases identical to TRBD1. The CDR3 is made up of 15 amino acids. V lost 3 bases, J lost 5 bases, and 9 bases stayed unmatched. Germline V gene data show CDR1 as LNHNV and CDR2 as YYDKDF (reference sequence). CDR3 in DNA: TGTGCCACCAGCAGCGGTTCAGTCAGGGGGCACGAGCAGTACTTC. It encodes CATSSGSVRGHEQYF.

The chain has TRBV20-1 and TRBJ1-5, with D hard to call. Germline V gene lookup returns CDR1 DFQATT and CDR2 SNEGSKA (reference sequence). V was cut by 3 bases and J by 3 bases, with 9 bases left in between. The CDR3 consists of 13 residues. CDR3 amino acids: CSASRSFNQPQHF. As DNA, the CDR3 is TGCAGTGCTAGTCGCAGCTTCAATCAGCCCCAGCATTTT.

This chain links TRBV15 with TRBJ2-3, with D maybe TRBD2 (5 bases). The V and J ends lost 1 base and 0 bases respectively, with 14 bases between them. The CDR3 is 17 residues long. The germline V gene has CDR1 LNHNV and CDR2 YYDKDF (reference sequence). The CDR3 here is CATSRVWGSDSTDTQYF. CDR3 DNA sequence: TGTGCCACCAGCAGAGTTTGGGGTAGCGATAGCACAGATACGCAGTATTTT.

There are many counts of this clonotype. CDR3 loop: CASSTSTDTQYF. CDR3 nucleotides: TGTGCCAGCAGCACGAGCACAGATACGCAGTATTTT. The chain has TRBV7-2 and TRBJ2-3; D gene unclear. The CDR3 extends over 12 amino acids. Germline V gene data show CDR1 as SGHTA and CDR2 as FQGNSA. V lost 5 bases to trimming and J lost 0 bases, with 3 bases between them.

The rearrangement links TRBV4-2 to TRBJ2-2; a weak D match, TRBD2 (5 bases). The CDR3 covers 13 residues. The V end was cut by 1 base, the J end by 6 bases, with 6 bases between. Germline-derived CDR1 and CDR2 are LGHNA and YNFKEQ. As DNA, the CDR3 is TGTGCCAGCAGCCAAGTCGGGGCCGGGGAGCTGTTTTTT. It codes for CASSQVGAGELFF.

The V and J genes are TRBV4-2 and TRBJ2-5; 15 bases line up with TRBD2. The length of the CDR3 is 16 residues. V lost 5 bases, J lost 5 bases, and 6 bases stayed unmatched. Germline loops: CDR1 LGHNA, CDR2 YNFKEQ. Here the CDR3 reads CASSAGLAGGLETQYF. In nucleotides, the CDR3 is TGTGCCAGCAGCGCAGGACTAGCGGGGGGGCTGGAGACCCAGTACTTC.

The V gene is TRBV7-9, the J gene TRBJ1-1; D gene uncertain. The CDR3 runs to 17 residues. V shed 5 bases and J shed 1 base, with 20 bases lying between them. Germline V gene data show CDR1 as SEHNR and CDR2 as FQNEAQ (reference sequence). Here the CDR3 DNA reads TGTGCCAGCAGCGATCCATTGCAGATTCGCCAGAACACTGAAGCTTTCTTT. It is translated as CASSDPLQIRQNTEAFF.

As for this clonotype: One end of the junction does not line up with germline, which may come from a read error. This chain joins TRBV24-1 and TRBJ2-5, with D perhaps assigned TRBD1 or TRBD2 (8 bases each). Germline CDR1 is KGHDR and CDR2 is SFDVKD. This CDR3 spans 15 amino acids. The CDR3 sequence: CATSDLTGGLETQCF. The DNA of the CDR3 is TGTGCCACCAGTGATTTGACAGGGGGACTAGAGACCCAGTGCTTC.

This clonotype was seen a few times. This chain joins TRBV4-1 and TRBJ2-5; D tentatively fits TRBD1 or TRBD2 (6 bases each). This CDR3 contains 14 residues. Per germline, CDR1 MGHRA and CDR2 YSYEKL. The V end lost 2 bases, the J end lost 5 bases, and 12 bases lay between the germline ends. Written as DNA, the CDR3 is TGCGCCAGCAGCCAAAGGGGGGCCCTGGAGACCCAGTACTTC. It yields the protein CASSQRGALETQYF.

The chain joins TRBV20-1 to TRBJ1-2; 9 nucleotides align to TRBD1. The CDR3 has 14 residues. The V segment lost 5 bases and the J segment 3 bases; nucleotides outside the gene matches: 7. Germline CDR1 reads DFQATT; CDR2 reads SNEGSKA (reference sequence). CDR3 residues: CSALDRGVDYGYTF. DNA for the CDR3: TGCAGTGCTCTAGACAGGGGGGTGGACTATGGCTACACCTTC.

The chain recombines TRBV20-1 with TRBJ2-7; D not resolved. Germline CDR1 reads DFQATT; CDR2 reads SNEGSKA (reference sequence). V gave up 2 bases and J gave up 0 bases, with 8 bases separating them. There are 13 residues in the CDR3. In DNA form, the CDR3 reads TGCAGTGCTAGATATTCAGACTCCTACGAGCAGTACTTC. It is translated as CSARYSDSYEQYF.

This clonotype was picked up a small number of times. The rearrangement uses TRBV20-1 and TRBJ2-1; TRBD2 agrees at 10 bases. The CDR3 is made up of 15 amino acids. CDR1 DFQATT and CDR2 SNEGSKA come from the germline V gene (reference sequence). The CDR3 sequence: CSGTGPLLAGKEQFF. For the CDR3, the DNA is TGCAGCGGGACAGGCCCGCTACTAGCGGGGAAAGAGCAGTTCTTC.

The chain combines TRBV20-1 with TRBJ2-7; 7 positions match TRBD1. J lost 7 bases, V lost 5 bases, and 17 bases had no gene match. The CDR3 is 15 amino acids. Germline loops: CDR1 DFQATT, CDR2 SNEGSKA (reference sequence). The CDR3 DNA is TGCAGTGCTGCCCCGGCTGAGACAGGGTCAATAGAGCAGTACTTC. Amino acids: CSAAPAETGSIEQYF.

This clonotype was seen a handful of times. The chain uses TRBV20-1 and TRBJ2-1; D not certain. The CDR3 spans 16 residues. CDR1 and CDR2 (germline): DFQATT, SNEGSKA (reference sequence). V lost 1 base to trimming and J lost 1 base, with 14 bases between them. In nucleotides, the CDR3 is TGCAGTGCTAGAGTGGTCACCACCGGGTCCTACAATGAGCAGTTCTTC. Encoded protein: CSARVVTTGSYNEQFF.

This clonotype was seen a handful of times. The CDR3 nucleotides are TGCGCCAGCAGCTTGGCGGGGACTAGCGGGTCTTTGGGGAAAGAGACCCAGTACTTC. It specifies CASSLAGTSGSLGKETQYF. The rearrangement uses TRBV5-1 and TRBJ2-5, with 12 bases lining up with TRBD2. CDR3 length: 19 amino acids. After removal of 0 bases from V and 3 bases from J, the junction contained 12 bases not matched to a gene. Germline CDR1 is SGHRS and CDR2 is YFSETQ.

The chain couples TRBV12-3 or TRBV12-4 to TRBJ2-5; 7 bases map to TRBD1. The CDR3 extends over 15 amino acids. The ends lost 6 bases at V and 4 bases at J; junction bases unmatched: 11. The CDR3 reads CASSPANRGPETQYF. The DNA for the CDR3 is TGTGCCAGCAGCCCGGCTAACAGGGGCCCAGAGACCCAGTACTTC.